These 11 T cell receptor beta chains were sequenced from one sample in a study of cytomegalovirus exposure and HLA in healthy donors. A multiplex PCR was run with 60 Vbeta primers and 13 Jbeta primers. Assay used: immunoSEQ multiplex PCR; TCRdb lists only in-frame clones, some missing. The profile shows roughly 150,000 clones, approximately 88% of them singletons. Sequenced sample: PBMCs. The receptors were sampled from a woman aged 18-29 years in good health and CMV-seronegative.

This chain connects TRBV4-2 to TRBJ2-1, with 7 bases identical to TRBD2. CDR1 and CDR2 (germline): LGHNA, YNFKEQ. The trim removed 4 bases at V and 0 bases at J, leaving 3 bases unmatched. The CDR3 is 15 residues long. CDR3 sequence: CASSPRGSSYNEQFF. Written as DNA, the CDR3 is TGTGCCAGCAGCCCGCGGGGGTCCTCCTACAATGAGCAGTTCTTC.

J is TRBJ2-1 and V is TRBV28; D ambiguous. Trimming stripped 3 bases from V and 8 bases from J, with 5 bases between. The CDR3 contains 11 residues. Germline V gene sequence: CDR1 MDHEN, CDR2 SYDVKM. As DNA, the CDR3 is TGTGCCAGCAGTTTGCGCTATGAGCAGTTCTTC. Its translation: CASSLRYEQFF.

The V gene is TRBV11-2, the J gene TRBJ1-5; D is undetermined. With 3 bases removed from V and 6 bases from J, the gap between germline ends came to 15 bases. CDR3 length: 15 amino acids. Germline-derived CDR1 and CDR2 are SGHAT and FQNNGV. CDR3 DNA sequence: TGTGCCAGCAGCTTTTCCTCAGGATCAAGTCAGCCCCAGCATTTT. It codes for CASSFSSGSSQPQHF.

J is TRBJ1-2 and V is TRBV2, with D perhaps matching TRBD1 (5 bases). In germline, CDR1 is SNHLY, CDR2 FYNNEI. This CDR3 has 13 residues. Deletions cut 2 bases from V and 5 bases from J, with 9 bases between. CDR3 sequence reads: CASSEQGQYGYTF. In DNA form, the CDR3 reads TGTGCCAGCAGTGAACAGGGCCAGTATGGCTACACCTTC.

This rearrangement joins TRBV5-1 to TRBJ1-4; D gene uncertain. The ends were cut back, 1 base at V and 0 bases at J, with 7 bases in the middle. The CDR3 has 15 residues. Looked up from germline, CDR1 is SGHRS and CDR2 is YFSETQ. CDR3 in DNA: TGCGCCAGCAGCTTGAACACCGCAACTAATGAAAAACTGTTTTTT. Its translation: CASSLNTATNEKLFF.

The chain couples TRBV9 to TRBJ2-7; tentative D call: TRBD2 (6 bases). The V gene's germline CDR1 is SGDLS and CDR2 YYNGEE. V was trimmed by 4 bases and J by 0 bases, leaving 14 bases between them. The CDR3 totals 15 residues. CDR3 coding DNA: TGTGCCAGCAGCCTTGAAGCGGGCCGCTCCTACGAGCAGTACTTC. Translated: CASSLEAGRSYEQYF.

This rearrangement joins TRBV28 to TRBJ2-3; D is possibly TRBD2 (5 bases). The V and J ends lost 5 bases and 9 bases respectively, with 9 bases between them. The CDR3 extends over 11 amino acids. Germline V gives CDR1 MDHEN, CDR2 SYDVKM. The CDR3, as DNA: TGTGCCAGCAGTGAACTAGGGACGCAGTATTTT. Translated, it gives CASSELGTQYF.

The chain has TRBV7-6 and TRBJ2-3; 8 bases align to TRBD2. This CDR3 is 15 amino acids long. Germline values: CDR1 SGHVS, CDR2 FNYEAQ. V lost 3 bases to trimming and J lost 1 base; unmatched junction nucleotides: 3. The CDR3: CASSFGLAGTDTQYF. CDR3 coding DNA: TGTGCCAGCAGCTTTGGACTAGCCGGCACAGATACGCAGTATTTT. Full variable domain (missing parts from reference TRBV7-6 and TRBJ2-3): GAGVSQSPRYKVTKRGQDVALRCDPISGHVSLYWYRQALGQGPEFLTYFNYEAQQDKSGLPNDRFSAERPEGSISTLTIQRTEQRDSAMYRCASSFGLAGTDTQYFGPGTRLTVL.

The chain carries TRBV15 and TRBJ2-1, with TRBD2 matching over 9 bases. V gave up 0 bases and J gave up 4 bases; unmatched junction bases: 1. Germline CDR1 is LNHNV and CDR2 is YYDKDF (reference sequence). The CDR3 spans 15 residues. The DNA for the CDR3 is TGTGCCACCAGCAGAGAGCTAGCGGGATACAATGAGCAGTTCTTC. Translated: CATSRELAGYNEQFF.

There are a few counts of this clone. V and J are TRBV19 and TRBJ1-2; D uncertain. Germline CDR1 LNHDA, CDR2 SQIVND (reference sequence). The V and J ends lost 0 bases and 6 bases respectively, with 14 bases between them. The CDR3 is 15 residues long. This chain's CDR3 is CASSIDPQVPHGYTF. The CDR3 DNA is TGTGCCAGTAGTATAGATCCCCAGGTCCCCCATGGCTACACCTTC.

The gene calls are TRBV4-1 and TRBJ2-7; D unresolved. This CDR3 is 18 amino acids long. V was shortened by 5 bases and J by 2 bases, with 25 bases between the two germline ends. Germline V gives CDR1 MGHRA, CDR2 YSYEKL. CDR3 sequence: CASSSPLRSVYATYEQYF. DNA for the CDR3: TGCGCCAGCAGCTCCCCCCTCCGGTCCGTCTACGCCACCTACGAGCAGTACTTC.